The 10 T cell receptor beta chains presented below share a single source sample, sequenced in a study of T cell responses to AZD1222 COVID-19 vaccine (dated by TCRdb to the early 2020s). Library prep was done by the immunoSEQ multiplex PCR assay. TCRdb provides this immuneACCESS table in a form limited to in-frame rearrangements. Some clones are lacking; in checked studies, under half of them reflect an unresolved V gene, and why the rest are absent is not known. The sample table records 170,000 or so clones; over 75% of these occur just once. The ten largest clones capture about 2.8% of the sample. The sample's time point label, in plain terms: baseline before first vaccination. The sequencing here drew on peripheral blood, taken on day 0 of AZD1222 vaccination. The receptor source for this set is an adult in good health.

This clone appeared once. This chain uses TRBV5-1 with TRBJ1-2; tentatively, D is TRBD1 (5 bases). This CDR3 spans 14 amino acids. In germline, CDR1 is SGHRS, CDR2 YFSETQ. V was pared by 2 bases and J by 4 bases, with 12 bases between. CDR3 bases: TGCGCCAGCAGCTTCTCAGGGAACTCCTATGGCTACACCTTC. As protein: CASSFSGNSYGYTF.

Concerning this clone: Other DNA sequences in the sample encode the same CDR3. The chain joins TRBV12-3 or TRBV12-4 to TRBJ2-3; no reliable D call. V was trimmed by 4 bases and J by 6 bases, leaving 5 bases between them. The CDR3 contains 11 residues. The CDR3 DNA follows: TGTGCCAGCAGTTCGACCGATACGCAGTATTTT. Encoded protein: CASSSTDTQYF.

This clone was observed once. The V gene is TRBV25-1, the J gene TRBJ2-6; D ambiguous. The V gene lost 3 bases and the J gene lost 0 bases, with 15 bases spanning the gap. Germline V gene lookup returns CDR1 MGHDK and CDR2 SYGVNS. The CDR3 runs to 18 residues. The CDR3 DNA is TGTGCCAGCAGTGAGGAGAAAAAGCCGGGCTCTGGGGCCAACGTCCTGACTTTC. Translation: CASSEEKKPGSGANVLTF.

This chain links TRBV7-2 with TRBJ1-2; the match to TRBD1 covers 8 bases. V lost 1 base, J lost 7 bases, and 11 bases stayed unmatched. The CDR3 covers 16 residues. The germline V gene encodes CDR1 SGHTA and CDR2 FQGNSA. This CDR3 reads CASSLEVARGQGGYTF. For the CDR3, the DNA is TGTGCCAGCAGCTTAGAAGTGGCCAGGGGGCAGGGTGGCTACACCTTC.

The chain links TRBV11-2 to TRBJ1-4, with D unresolved. The CDR3 length is 15 residues. V dropped 0 bases and J dropped 2 bases, with 7 bases sitting between them. Germline CDR1 reads SGHAT; CDR2 reads FQNNGV. This CDR3 reads CASSLDPGTNEKLFF. The CDR3 bases are TGTGCCAGCAGCTTAGACCCCGGGACTAATGAAAAACTGTTTTTT.

The chain joins TRBV11-2 to TRBJ1-2, with D unclear. Trimming removed 1 base from V and 4 bases from J, with 13 bases in between. The germline V gene has CDR1 SGHAT and CDR2 FQNNGV. The CDR3 totals 15 residues. CDR3 amino acids: CASSLARTSSYGYTF. DNA of the CDR3: TGTGCCAGCAGCTTAGCAAGGACTTCGTCCTATGGCTACACCTTC.

The rearrangement links TRBV4-2 to TRBJ2-5; 13 positions agree with TRBD2. CDR1 and CDR2 from the germline V gene are LGHNA and YNFKEQ. J gave up 5 bases and V 0 bases, and 3 bases lay outside the gene matches. The CDR3 is 16 residues long. This CDR3 reads CASSQELAGGRETQYF. As DNA, the CDR3 is TGTGCCAGCAGCCAAGAACTAGCGGGGGGGCGGGAGACCCAGTACTTC.

The chain is built from TRBV9 and TRBJ2-1, with 8 positions matching TRBD2. Germline assignment: CDR1 SGDLS and CDR2 YYNGEE. The CDR3 has 16 residues. The junction had 5 bases not matched to a gene; V was cut back by 3 bases and J by 0 bases. In DNA, the CDR3 is TGTGCCAGCAGCGCCGGCGGGGGGAACTCCTACAATGAGCAGTTCTTC. Its protein is CASSAGGGNSYNEQFF.

This clone occurred a few times. The chain uses TRBV6-5 and TRBJ1-2, with D uncertain. The CDR3 has 14 residues. V was trimmed by 5 bases and J by 5 bases, leaving 15 bases between them. Germline V lookup: CDR1 MNHEY, CDR2 SVGAGI. The CDR3 region is CASSPGSGVYGYTF. The CDR3 DNA follows: TGTGCCAGCAGTCCGGGTTCTGGGGTGTATGGCTACACCTTC.

CDR3 DNA sequence: TGTGCCAGCAGCGGAGAGGGGCGACCCACAGAGACCCAGTACTTC. Translated: CASSGEGRPTETQYF. The V and J genes are TRBV9 and TRBJ2-5, with D possibly called TRBD1 or TRBD2 (5 bases each). CDR1 is SGDLS, CDR2 YYNGEE, per germline. The CDR3 length is 15 residues. V lost 3 bases and J 4 bases, leaving 16 bases between the germline ends.